A selection of T cell receptor beta chains follows, all from one sample in a study of OX40 agonist ivuxolimab in advanced cancers. Assay used: immunoSEQ multiplex PCR; TCRdb lists only in-frame clones, some missing. Of 35,000 to 45,000 clones in the sample, 80% to 95% were seen once. Sequenced material: CD4+ or CD8+ T cells sorted from blood, taken in a trial of the OX40 agonist ivuxolimab. The receptors come from an adult with an advanced solid tumor such as melanoma, head and neck, liver or kidney cancer. Both conserved end residues are part of each CDR3. A D gene is named only where the DNA matches it firmly. Rows may omit the clone size; those that give it use once, few, many or a size class.

V gene: TRBV25-1
J gene: TRBJ2-3
clone size: NA
D gene: NA
CDR3 DNA: TGTGCCAGCAGTGAAATTCGGGCAGGGGTAGATACGCAGTATTTT
CDR3 protein: CASSEIRAGVDTQYF

V gene: TRBV7-9
J gene: TRBJ2-1
clone size: once
D gene: TRBD2
CDR3 DNA: TGTGCCAGCAGCCGTTCTAGCGGGCAATACAATGAGCAGTTCTTC
CDR3 protein: CASSRSSGQYNEQFF

V gene: TRBV30
J gene: TRBJ2-3
clone size: NA
D gene: TRBD1
CDR3 DNA: TGTGCCTGGAATACCGGGACAGGAGATACGCAGTATTTT
CDR3 protein: CAWNTGTGDTQYF

V gene: TRBV7-9
J gene: TRBJ2-2
clone size: NA
D gene: TRBD1
CDR3 DNA: TGTGCCAGCAGCGACAGGGGGGCCGGGGAGCTGTTTTTT
CDR3 protein: CASSDRGAGELFF

V gene: TRBV7-9
J gene: TRBJ2-2
clone size: NA
D gene: TRBD2
CDR3 DNA: TGTGCCAGCAGCTTATTTCGCGCTAGCGGGAGCCTAAGAACCGGGGAGCTGTTTTTT
CDR3 protein: CASSLFRASGSLRTGELFF

V gene: TRBV11-2
J gene: TRBJ2-7
clone size: NA
D gene: NA
CDR3 DNA: TGTGCCAGCAGCCGGCGCGGAGGGGCGAAAGAGCAGTACTTC
CDR3 protein: CASSRRGGAKEQYF

V gene: TRBV5-6
J gene: TRBJ2-1
clone size: NA
D gene: NA
CDR3 DNA: TGTGCCAGCAGAGTAAGGGGAAGCTCCTACAATGAGCAGTTCTTC
CDR3 protein: CASRVRGSSYNEQFF

V gene: TRBV2
J gene: TRBJ1-5
clone size: NA
D gene: NA
CDR3 DNA: TGTGCCAGCAGTGTTGGGGGATCTCGGCCCCAGCATTTT
CDR3 protein: CASSVGGSRPQHF

V gene: TRBV5-4
J gene: TRBJ2-1
clone size: NA
D gene: NA
CDR3 DNA: TGTGCCAGCAAAGTCGACAATGAGCAGTTCTTC
CDR3 protein: CASKVDNEQFF

V gene: TRBV28
J gene: TRBJ2-1
clone size: once
D gene: TRBD2
CDR3 DNA: TGTGCCAGCAGTTGGGCGGTAGCGGGAGGCCGGAGTGAGCAGTTCTTC
CDR3 protein: CASSWAVAGGRSEQFF

V gene: TRBV7-9
J gene: TRBJ1-4
clone size: NA
D gene: NA
CDR3 DNA: TGTGCCAGCAGCTTGACGGGGGCGCAGGATGAAAAACTGTTTTTT
CDR3 protein: CASSLTGAQDEKLFF

V gene: TRBV28
J gene: TRBJ2-7
clone size: NA
D gene: NA
CDR3 DNA: TGTGCCAGCAGTTTCGACAGAACCTACGAGCAGTACTTC
CDR3 protein: CASSFDRTYEQYF

V gene: TRBV11-2
J gene: TRBJ1-3
clone size: NA
D gene: NA
CDR3 DNA: TGTGCCAGCAGCTTACGTCTAGGGGTTGGAAACACCATATATTTT
CDR3 protein: CASSLRLGVGNTIYF

V gene: TRBV6-5
J gene: TRBJ2-7
clone size: once
D gene: TRBD2
CDR3 DNA: TGTGCCAGCAGTTTTACCGGGACTAGCAGCCACGAGCAGTACTTC
CDR3 protein: CASSFTGTSSHEQYF

V gene: TRBV4-3
J gene: TRBJ1-1
clone size: NA
D gene: NA
CDR3 DNA: TGCGCCAGCAGCCAAGGTTCGGGGGCGACTGAAGCTTTCTTT
CDR3 protein: CASSQGSGATEAFF

V gene: TRBV11-2
J gene: TRBJ2-3
clone size: once
D gene: NA
CDR3 DNA: TGTGCCAGCAGCCGGGACAGCACAGATACGCAGTATTTT
CDR3 protein: CASSRDSTDTQYF

V gene: TRBV10-1
J gene: TRBJ2-3
clone size: NA
D gene: TRBD2
CDR3 DNA: TGCGCCAGCAGTGAGTCGCTAGCGGGAGGAGGCACAGATACGCAGTATTTT
CDR3 protein: CASSESLAGGGTDTQYF

V gene: TRBV11-2
J gene: TRBJ2-5
clone size: NA
D gene: NA
CDR3 DNA: TGTGCCAGCAGCTTACAATGGACAAGCGAAGAGACCCAGTACTTC
CDR3 protein: CASSLQWTSEETQYF

V gene: TRBV21-1
J gene: TRBJ2-4
clone size: once
D gene: NA
CDR3 DNA: TGTGCCAGCAGCAAAAAGCAGGACAAGGCGTACTTC
CDR3 protein: CASSKKQDKAYF

V gene: TRBV4-3
J gene: TRBJ2-2
clone size: NA
D gene: NA
CDR3 DNA: TGCGCCAGCAGCCAAACGGATTCGAACACCGGGGAGCTGTTTTTT
CDR3 protein: CASSQTDSNTGELFF

V gene: TRBV2
J gene: TRBJ1-6
clone size: NA
D gene: TRBD1
CDR3 DNA: TGTGCCAGCAGTCCCCCGGGACAGATGCGCTCCTATAATTCACCCCTCCACTTT
CDR3 protein: CASSPPGQMRSYNSPLHF

V gene: TRBV9
J gene: TRBJ1-3
clone size: NA
D gene: NA
CDR3 DNA: TGTGCCAGCAACGAACAGGGCGGAGGAAACACCATATATTTT
CDR3 protein: CASNEQGGGNTIYF

V gene: TRBV9
J gene: TRBJ1-1
clone size: NA
D gene: NA
CDR3 DNA: TGTGCCAGCAGCGTAGGGGGCATGAACACTGAAGCTTTCTTT
CDR3 protein: CASSVGGMNTEAFF

V gene: TRBV11-2
J gene: TRBJ2-7
clone size: NA
D gene: NA
CDR3 DNA: TGTGCCAGCAGCTTTAGAGGCTACTACGAGCAGTACTTC
CDR3 protein: CASSFRGYYEQYF

V gene: TRBV28
J gene: TRBJ2-7
clone size: NA
D gene: NA
CDR3 DNA: TGTGCCAGCAGTTTTGGGGGCTCCTACGAGCAGTACTTC
CDR3 protein: CASSFGGSYEQYF

V gene: TRBV19
J gene: TRBJ1-5
clone size: NA
D gene: NA
CDR3 DNA: TGTGCCAGTACCGACACGGGGGATCAGCCCCAGCATTTT
CDR3 protein: CASTDTGDQPQHF

V gene: TRBV19
J gene: TRBJ2-1
clone size: NA
D gene: TRBD2
CDR3 DNA: TGTGCCAGTAGCCCTGCCGGGACTAGAATAAATGAGCAGTTCTTC
CDR3 protein: CASSPAGTRINEQFF

V gene: TRBV5-1
J gene: TRBJ2-7
clone size: once
D gene: TRBD1
CDR3 DNA: TGCGCCAGCAGCTTGGATTTCCGGGACAGGAGCTACGAGCAGTACTTC
CDR3 protein: CASSLDFRDRSYEQYF

V gene: TRBV6-5
J gene: TRBJ2-7
clone size: NA
D gene: TRBD1
CDR3 DNA: TGTGCCAGCAGTAACCGGGACAGTCTGACCTACGAGCAGTACTTC
CDR3 protein: CASSNRDSLTYEQYF

V gene: TRBV2
J gene: TRBJ2-5
clone size: NA
D gene: NA
CDR3 DNA: TGTGCCAGCAGTGTTTCAGGGGCAGAGGAGACCCAGTACTTC
CDR3 protein: CASSVSGAEETQYF

V gene: TRBV7-9
J gene: TRBJ2-7
clone size: NA
D gene: NA
CDR3 DNA: TGTGCCAGCAGCACCGCCGGGACGGGATTTGGGGAGCAGTACTTC
CDR3 protein: CASSTAGTGFGEQYF

V gene: TRBV4-1
J gene: TRBJ2-2
clone size: NA
D gene: TRBD1
CDR3 DNA: TGCGCCAGCAGCTTACCGACAGGGGCCGAAGGAGAGCTGTTTTTT
CDR3 protein: CASSLPTGAEGELFF

V gene: TRBV7-2
J gene: TRBJ1-5
clone size: NA
D gene: NA
CDR3 DNA: TGTGCCAGCAGCTTAGAGGCGGGGGATAGCAATCAGCCCCAGCATTTT
CDR3 protein: CASSLEAGDSNQPQHF

V gene: TRBV14
J gene: TRBJ1-1
clone size: NA
D gene: NA
CDR3 DNA: TGTGCCAGCAGCCAAGCAGCAAGTATAGGGAAGCCTGAAGCTTTCTTT
CDR3 protein: CASSQAASIGKPEAFF

V gene: TRBV30
J gene: TRBJ2-3
clone size: NA
D gene: NA
CDR3 DNA: TGTGCCTGGCAAGAGCTGGGAGATACGCAGTATTTT
CDR3 protein: CAWQELGDTQYF

V gene: TRBV6-6
J gene: TRBJ1-1
clone size: NA
D gene: NA
CDR3 DNA: TGTGCCAGCAGTTACGCCCCCGGAGAAGCTTTCTTT
CDR3 protein: CASSYAPGEAFF

V gene: TRBV7-9
J gene: TRBJ2-3
clone size: NA
D gene: TRBD2
CDR3 DNA: TGTGCCACACAGACTAGCGGGAGCCCAGATACGCAGTATTTT
CDR3 protein: CATQTSGSPDTQYF

V gene: TRBV4-1
J gene: TRBJ2-1
clone size: NA
D gene: NA
CDR3 DNA: TGCGCCAGCAGCCCCCCCGGGTCTCCGGGAATGGGGAATGAGCAGTTCTTC
CDR3 protein: CASSPPGSPGMGNEQFF

V gene: TRBV7-9
J gene: TRBJ2-2
clone size: once
D gene: NA
CDR3 DNA: TGTGCCAGCAGCTCCGCGGCTGCCACCGGGGAGCTGTTTTTT
CDR3 protein: CASSSAAATGELFF

V gene: TRBV29-1
J gene: TRBJ2-7
clone size: NA
D gene: NA
CDR3 DNA: TGCAGCGTGGACAAGGGGGAGGCCTCCTACGAGCAGTACTTC
CDR3 protein: CSVDKGEASYEQYF

V gene: TRBV2
J gene: TRBJ2-1
clone size: NA
D gene: TRBD2
CDR3 DNA: TGTGCCAGCAGCGGGCCGGCGGGACTAGCGGGGAGGGGCAATGAGCAGTTCTTC
CDR3 protein: CASSGPAGLAGRGNEQFF

V gene: TRBV6-1
J gene: TRBJ1-2
clone size: NA
D gene: NA
CDR3 DNA: TGTGCCAGCAGTGAAAACTATGGCTACACCTTC
CDR3 protein: CASSENYGYTF

V gene: TRBV7-9
J gene: TRBJ2-1
clone size: NA
D gene: TRBD2
CDR3 DNA: TGTGCCAGCAGCTCAACTAGCGGGAGATCCGATGAGCAGTTCTTC
CDR3 protein: CASSSTSGRSDEQFF

V gene: TRBV28
J gene: TRBJ1-3
clone size: NA
D gene: NA
CDR3 DNA: TGTGCCAGCAGTCGCTCGGGGATTGTTTCTGGAAACACCATATATTTT
CDR3 protein: CASSRSGIVSGNTIYF

V gene: TRBV4-1
J gene: TRBJ1-1
clone size: NA
D gene: NA
CDR3 DNA: TGCGCCAGCAGCGGCCGGGGTCTGGGGGCCACTGAAGCTTTCTTT
CDR3 protein: CASSGRGLGATEAFF

V gene: TRBV30
J gene: TRBJ2-2
clone size: few
D gene: NA
CDR3 DNA: TGTGCCTGGAGTGTGGGAAGCACCGGGGAGCTGTTTTTT
CDR3 protein: CAWSVGSTGELFF

V gene: TRBV11-3
J gene: TRBJ2-7
clone size: NA
D gene: TRBD1
CDR3 DNA: TGTGCCAGCAGCGGGGACAGGGCATCCTACGAGCAGTACTTC
CDR3 protein: CASSGDRASYEQYF

V gene: TRBV9
J gene: TRBJ1-1
clone size: NA
D gene: NA
CDR3 DNA: TGTGCCAGCAGCGAAACCCCGGGGAACACTGAAGCTTTCTTT
CDR3 protein: CASSETPGNTEAFF

V gene: TRBV4-1
J gene: TRBJ2-3
clone size: NA
D gene: NA
CDR3 DNA: TGCGCCAGCAGCCAAGCTAGGGCTATCTACGATACGCAGTATTTT
CDR3 protein: CASSQARAIYDTQYF

V gene: TRBV5-8
J gene: TRBJ2-7
clone size: NA
D gene: TRBD2
CDR3 DNA: TGTGCCACAGCTAGCGGGGGATACGAGCAGTACTTC
CDR3 protein: CATASGGYEQYF

V gene: TRBV10-3
J gene: TRBJ1-1
clone size: NA
D gene: NA
CDR3 DNA: TGTGCCACCGGGGGGAACACTGAAGCTTTCTTT
CDR3 protein: CATGGNTEAFF

V gene: TRBV27
J gene: TRBJ2-1
clone size: NA
D gene: NA
CDR3 DNA: TGTGCCAGCAGTTTATCTCTGATGAATGAGCAGTTCTTC
CDR3 protein: CASSLSLMNEQFF

V gene: TRBV19
J gene: TRBJ2-2
clone size: NA
D gene: NA
CDR3 DNA: TGTGCCAGTAGGTCGTTACAGGAGAGAGACACCGGGGAGCTGTTTTTT
CDR3 protein: CASRSLQERDTGELFF

V gene: TRBV27
J gene: TRBJ2-1
clone size: once
D gene: NA
CDR3 DNA: TGTGCCAGCAGCCTTTACCCGACACTTAGCTCCTACAATGAGCAGTTCTTC
CDR3 protein: CASSLYPTLSSYNEQFF

V gene: TRBV6-5
J gene: TRBJ1-5
clone size: NA
D gene: TRBD1
CDR3 DNA: TGTGCCAGCAGGCCGGGACAGGGCAGTCAGCCCCAGCATTTT
CDR3 protein: CASRPGQGSQPQHF

V gene: TRBV4-3
J gene: TRBJ2-5
clone size: once
D gene: TRBD1
CDR3 DNA: TGCGCCAGCAGCCCCCGGGACAGGGTGACAGAGACCCAGTACTTC
CDR3 protein: CASSPRDRVTETQYF

V gene: TRBV2
J gene: TRBJ2-7
clone size: NA
D gene: TRBD2
CDR3 DNA: TGTGCAACCGGGGGGGGCTACGAGCAGTACTTC
CDR3 protein: CATGGGYEQYF